This entry describes one T cell receptor beta chain. Its matching antigen is unknown. The data stem from a study of Tregs in tolerant kidney transplant recipients. General study findings and limits: Biological reproducibility was not directly addressed in this study.

Produced via immunoSEQ multiplex PCR; TCRdb's table is partial and in-frame only. The sample holds roughly 80,000 clones; around 93% are singletons and the top ten take 0.34%. Germline lookup yields CDR1 SGHTA and CDR2 FQGNSA. The CDR3 length is 14 residues. V was trimmed by 1 base and J by 3 bases, leaving 7 bases between them. This clonotype was sampled from a human donor who received a combined kidney and bone marrow transplant. The sample consisted of Tregs from blood, taken before the transplant. J is TRBJ2-1 and V is TRBV7-2; TRBD1 might be the D (5 bases). In DNA form, the CDR3 reads TGTGCCAGCAGCTTAGAAGACAGCTACAATGAGCAGTTCTTC. The encoded protein is CASSLEDSYNEQFF.